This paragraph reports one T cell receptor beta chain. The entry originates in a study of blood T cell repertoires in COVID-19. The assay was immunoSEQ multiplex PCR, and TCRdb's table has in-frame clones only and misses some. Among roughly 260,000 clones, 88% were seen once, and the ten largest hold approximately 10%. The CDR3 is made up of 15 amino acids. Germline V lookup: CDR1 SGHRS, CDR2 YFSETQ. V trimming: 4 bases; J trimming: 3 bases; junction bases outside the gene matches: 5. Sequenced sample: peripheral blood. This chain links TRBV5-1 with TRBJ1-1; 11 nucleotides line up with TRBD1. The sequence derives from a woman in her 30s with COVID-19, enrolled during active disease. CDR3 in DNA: TGCGCCAGCAGCGTGGACAGGGGGCTAGACACTGAAGCTTTCTTT. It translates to CASSVDRGLDTEAFF. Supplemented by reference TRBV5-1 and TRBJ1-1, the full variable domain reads KAGVTQTPRYLIKTRGQQVTLSCSPISGHRSVSWYQQTPGQGLQFLFEYFSETQRNKGNFPGRFSGRQFSNSRSEMNVSTLELGDSALYLCASSVDRGLDTEAFFGQGTRLTVV.